What follows are 5 T cell receptor beta chains derived from one specimen sequenced in a study of PD-1 blockade in mismatch repair-deficient tumors. Generated by immunoSEQ multiplex PCR, the TCRdb table keeps only in-frame clones and is missing some. In the table there are about 49,000 clones, 77% of which are singletons. Sequencing used PBMCs, obtained before pembrolizumab treatment. The origin of the receptors is an adult with mismatch repair-deficient cancer.

This chain uses TRBV5-1 with TRBJ1-5; the D gene is possibly TRBD1 (5 bases). This CDR3 has 14 amino acids. V was pared by 0 bases and J by 6 bases, with 10 bases between. CDR1 is SGHRS and CDR2 is YFSETQ in the germline V gene. CDR3 coding DNA: TGCGCCAGCAGCTTGGGGCAGGGTAGTCAGCCCCAGCATTTT. Amino acid sequence: CASSLGQGSQPQHF.

The genes are TRBV7-2 and TRBJ2-7; 7 bases align to TRBD2. Germline V lookup: CDR1 SGHTA, CDR2 FQGNSA. This CDR3 is built from 14 residues. Trimming removed 5 bases from V and 2 bases from J; junction bases left unmatched: 6. The CDR3 is CASSPASGPYEQYF. The CDR3 DNA reads TGTGCCAGCAGCCCAGCTAGCGGTCCCTACGAGCAGTACTTC. Filled out from reference TRBV7-2 and TRBJ2-7, the complete variable domain reads GAGVSQSPSNKVTEKGKDVELRCDPISGHTALYWYRQSLGQGLEFLIYFQGNSAPDKSGLPSDRFSAERTGGSVSTLTIQRTQQEDSAVYLCASSPASGPYEQYFGPGTRLTVT.

This clone came up a few times. The chain joins TRBV30 to TRBJ2-2; D is undetermined. The CDR3 consists of 13 residues. Germline loops: CDR1 GTSNPN, CDR2 SVGIG (reference sequence). Trimming removed 1 base from V and 4 bases from J, with 7 bases in between. The CDR3 spells CAWSDGITGELFF. In DNA, the CDR3 is TGTGCCTGGAGTGATGGAATCACCGGGGAGCTGTTTTTT.

In the case of this clone: Other nucleotide sequences in the sample specify the same CDR3. This chain links TRBV27 with TRBJ1-5; the D is unclear. The CDR3 runs 16 residues. The V gene's germline CDR1 is MNHEY and CDR2 SMNVEV (reference sequence). The V and J ends lost 5 bases and 2 bases respectively, with 16 bases between them. DNA for the CDR3: TGTGCCAGCAGTACTACGCCGGCGATCGGCAATCAGCCCCAGCATTTT. It translates to CASSTTPAIGNQPQHF.

The V call is TRBV10-3, the J call TRBJ2-1; 9 nucleotides line up with TRBD2. This CDR3 contains 15 residues. Germline lookup yields CDR1 ENHRY and CDR2 SYGVKD. With V trimmed by 0 bases and J by 9 bases, 6 bases remained unmatched. CDR3 coding DNA: TGTGCCATCAGTGAGTCAGCGGGAGGTAAGAGTGAGCAGTTCTTC. This sequence encodes CAISESAGGKSEQFF.